This T cell receptor (beta chain) was sequenced for a study of T cells after yellow fever vaccination. TCRdb re-derived calls from the 5' RACE reads in MiXCR, one entry per CDR3 protein. The profile covers under 100,000 distinct CDR3 sequences, with roughly 5.8% appearing a single time and approximately 39% taken by the ten largest. The CDR3 has 13 amino acids. V lost 6 bases, J lost 5 bases, and 3 bases stayed unmatched. CDR1 MDHEN and CDR2 SYDVKM come from the germline V gene. The table lists this clonotype with a few counts. The receptor comes from a man younger than 30 who received the YFV17D yellow fever vaccine. This specimen was CD8+ T cells sorted from PBMCs, taken 10 days after the yellow fever booster vaccination. The chain uses TRBV28 and TRBJ2-7; TRBD2 matches 11 bases. This chain's CDR3 is CASRLAGADEQYV. The CDR3, as DNA: TGTGCCAGCAGACTAGCGGGGGCGGACGAGCAGTACGTC.